Each of the 15 T cell receptor beta chains below was sequenced from the same sample in a study of blood T cell repertoires in COVID-19. Libraries were prepared by immunoSEQ multiplex PCR; TCRdb keeps only in-frame clonotypes and omits some of them. The data contain around 55,000 clones, more than 70% of them singletons. Material for sequencing was peripheral blood. These receptors were collected from a man between 60 and 75 years old with active COVID-19.

As for this clone: A read error may produce the germline difference seen at one junction end. The chain uses TRBV7-3 and TRBJ2-2; 10 bases fit TRBD1. The germline CDR1 and CDR2 sequences are SGHTA and FQGTGA. The CDR3 is made up of 19 amino acids. CDR3 sequence: CASSLTLGGTGASTGELFF. The CDR3 DNA reads TGTGCCAGCAGCCTAACCCTGGGGGGGACAGGGGCGAGCACCGGGGAGCTGTTTTTT.

This clone appeared once. This chain connects TRBV12-5 to TRBJ2-5; the match to TRBD1 covers 8 bases. CDR3 length equals 15 residues. J lost 4 bases, V lost 6 bases, and 10 bases had no gene match. The germline CDR1 and CDR2 sequences are LGHNT and FRNRAP. CDR3 bases: TGTGCTAGTGGCCCCGGACAGGGAATTAGAGAGACCCAGTACTTC. Protein product: CASGPGQGIRETQYF.

This clone was picked up a small number of times. The chain carries TRBV18 and TRBJ1-5, with TRBD1 matching over 11 bases. The germline gives CDR1 KGHSH, CDR2 LQKENI. Losses at the gene ends were 4 bases for V and 7 bases for J; bases not matched to a gene: 3. The CDR3 consists of 14 residues. CDR3 amino acids: CASSQGTGGQPQHF. The CDR3 DNA reads as TGTGCCAGCTCACAGGGGACAGGGGGACAGCCCCAGCATTTT.

The V call is TRBV11-3, the J call TRBJ1-2, with a possible D match to TRBD1 (5 bases). Germline V gene lookup returns CDR1 SGHNT and CDR2 YENEEA. The CDR3 loop spans 16 amino acids. V lost 5 bases, J lost 3 bases, and 19 bases lay in between. In DNA, the CDR3 is TGTGCCAGCAGCGCAGAGGGACGCCGCGGGGACTATGGCTACACCTTC. Amino acid sequence: CASSAEGRRGDYGYTF.

The chain carries TRBV2 and TRBJ2-1; 11 positions agree with TRBD2. CDR1 is SNHLY and CDR2 is FYNNEI in the germline V gene. V dropped 10 bases and J dropped 6; count of bases not matched to a gene: 11. This CDR3 has 15 amino acids. CDR3 protein: CATTLGTSGANEQFF. Here the CDR3 DNA reads TGTGCCACCACTCTGGGGACTAGCGGAGCCAATGAGCAGTTCTTC.

V gene TRBV11-3 combines with J gene TRBJ2-5; 11 bases agree with TRBD2. Looked up from germline, CDR1 is SGHNT and CDR2 is YENEEA. The CDR3 covers 16 residues. Unmatched junction bases numbered 5, after V lost 5 bases and J lost 0 bases. CDR3 in DNA: TGTGCCAGCAGCCCTACTAGCGGGAGCAACCAAGAGACCCAGTACTTC. This encodes CASSPTSGSNQETQYF.

V is TRBV10-1 and J is TRBJ1-1; D is unclear. The CDR3 consists of 14 residues. Trimming removed 3 bases from V and 5 bases from J, with 13 bases in between. The germline V gene encodes CDR1 WNHNN and CDR2 SYGVQD (reference sequence). The DNA of the CDR3 is TGCGCCAGCAGTGAAGGACTAAGGAAGACTGAAGCTTTCTTT. Its protein is CASSEGLRKTEAFF.

The J gene is TRBJ2-1, the V gene TRBV5-1; the match to TRBD2 covers 12 bases. J was trimmed by 7 bases and V by 0 bases; bases with no gene match: 8. CDR1 is SGHRS, CDR2 YFSETQ, per germline. CDR3 length: 17 amino acids. The chain's CDR3 is CASSLGLAGGGSNEQFF. For the CDR3, the DNA is TGCGCCAGCAGCTTGGGTCTAGCGGGAGGGGGTAGTAATGAGCAGTTCTTC.

The chain joins TRBV4-1 to TRBJ2-1, with 11 bases matching TRBD2. V lost 4 bases and J lost 2; bases outside the gene matches: 10. The CDR3 has 18 amino acids. Germline V CDR1 and CDR2: MGHRA, YSYEKL. Written as DNA, the CDR3 is TGCGCCAGCAGCCTCAGAGCGGGACTAGCGGAAACCTACAATGAGCAGTTCTTC. Protein product: CASSLRAGLAETYNEQFF.

The count of this clone is one. The rearrangement uses TRBV4-1 and TRBJ2-7, with TRBD2 identical over 11 bases. Germline values: CDR1 MGHRA, CDR2 YSYEKL. The CDR3 is 15 amino acids. Trimming cost V 4 bases and J 3 bases; bases outside gene matches: 5. CDR3 sequence reads: CASSPYTSGSYEQYF. The CDR3 nucleotides read TGCGCCAGCAGCCCCTATACTAGCGGGAGCTACGAGCAGTACTTC.

This clone was found once. The chain couples TRBV4-1 to TRBJ2-7; TRBD1 matches at 8 bases. This CDR3 is 17 amino acids long. Germline V lookup: CDR1 MGHRA, CDR2 YSYEKL. Germline trimming cut 4 bases from V and 4 bases from J; bases unmatched to any gene: 15. The CDR3 here is CASSPGIRGPRRYEQYF. The CDR3 DNA reads TGCGCCAGCAGCCCTGGGATCAGGGGGCCGCGTAGGTACGAGCAGTACTTC.

CDR3 DNA sequence: TGTGCCAGCACTGCAGATGAGGCTCCCGGGGAGCTGTTTTTT. Amino acid sequence: CASTADEAPGELFF. The chain uses TRBV27 and TRBJ2-2; D gene unclear. Deletions cut 7 bases from V and 6 bases from J, with 15 bases between. The CDR3 consists of 14 residues. Germline values: CDR1 MNHEY, CDR2 SMNVEV (reference sequence).

This sequence joins TRBV10-3 and TRBJ1-3; D unresolved. The CDR3 has 14 amino acids. The ends were cut back, 6 bases at V and 0 bases at J, with 9 bases in the middle. Looked up from germline, CDR1 is ENHRY and CDR2 is SYGVKD. The CDR3 nucleotides are TGTGCCATCAGACAGAGTTCCTCTGGAAACACCATATATTTT. Translation gives CAIRQSSSGNTIYF.

CDR3 residues: CASSLRSRLAEKRDTGELFF. Written as DNA, the CDR3 is TGTGCCAGTAGTCTCCGCTCGAGACTAGCGGAGAAAAGGGACACCGGGGAGCTGTTTTTT. The J gene is TRBJ2-2, the V gene TRBV19; 9 positions match TRBD2. Germline trimming cut 5 bases from V and 3 bases from J; bases unmatched to any gene: 19. This CDR3 comprises 20 residues. The germline gives CDR1 LNHDA, CDR2 SQIVND (reference sequence).

This chain joins TRBV19 and TRBJ2-7; the match to TRBD1 covers 7 bases. The CDR3 runs to 16 residues. V was pared by 10 bases and J by 0 bases, with 15 bases of the junction left unmatched. Germline values: CDR1 LNHDA, CDR2 SQIVND (reference sequence). The CDR3 bases are TGTGCCACATCTCCCACCTCGGGACAGCCCTCCTACGAGCAGTACTTC. It translates to CATSPTSGQPSYEQYF.